The clone carrying this TCR beta chain has only a few counts. Its matching antigen is unknown. TCR alpha and TCR beta cDNA libraries carrying sample barcodes and UMIs were produced by 5'RACE using constant-segment primers. TCRdb itself ran the 5' RACE reads through MiXCR, one entry per CDR3 protein. The sample carries a few hundred thousand distinct CDR3 sequences, roughly 18% recorded once. The CDR3 sequence is 17 residues long. Germline V gene lookup returns CDR1 SGHRS and CDR2 YFSETQ. V shed 4 bases and J 4 bases; nucleotides not matched to a gene: 8. The data stem from a study of T-cell memory formation after mild COVID-19. Study-wide results and caveats: Pre-infection memory showed some responding clones, and this suggested that cross-reactive memory joined. Contracting CD4+ clones sat mainly in CM and EM; CD8+ in EMRA.

This receptor was obtained from a man aged 18 to 30 who had mild COVID-19 (a few samples of this study predate the infection). Cell type and time point are not known. The V gene is TRBV5-1, the J gene TRBJ2-1; 13 positions agree with TRBD2. Input material: PBMCs or a T cell subset sorted from them (not recorded which). The CDR3 DNA reads as TGCGCCAGCAGCGTCGGGACTAGCGGGGAACTTTACAATGAGCAGTTCTTC. Translating it yields CASSVGTSGELYNEQFF.